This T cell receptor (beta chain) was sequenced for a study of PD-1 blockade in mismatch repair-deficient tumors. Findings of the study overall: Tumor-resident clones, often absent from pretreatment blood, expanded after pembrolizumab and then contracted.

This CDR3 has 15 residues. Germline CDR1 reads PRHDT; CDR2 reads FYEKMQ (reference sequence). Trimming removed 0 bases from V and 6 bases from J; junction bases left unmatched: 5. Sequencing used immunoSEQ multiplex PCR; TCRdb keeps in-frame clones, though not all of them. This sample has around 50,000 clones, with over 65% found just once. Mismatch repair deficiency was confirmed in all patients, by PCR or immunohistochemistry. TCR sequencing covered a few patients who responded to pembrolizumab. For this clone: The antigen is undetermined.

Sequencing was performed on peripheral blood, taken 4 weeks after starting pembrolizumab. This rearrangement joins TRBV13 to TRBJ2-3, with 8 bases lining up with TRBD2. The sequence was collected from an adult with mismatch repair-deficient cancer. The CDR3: CASSLGAGVVDTQYF. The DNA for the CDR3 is TGTGCCAGCAGCTTAGGAGCGGGAGTTGTGGATACGCAGTATTTT.